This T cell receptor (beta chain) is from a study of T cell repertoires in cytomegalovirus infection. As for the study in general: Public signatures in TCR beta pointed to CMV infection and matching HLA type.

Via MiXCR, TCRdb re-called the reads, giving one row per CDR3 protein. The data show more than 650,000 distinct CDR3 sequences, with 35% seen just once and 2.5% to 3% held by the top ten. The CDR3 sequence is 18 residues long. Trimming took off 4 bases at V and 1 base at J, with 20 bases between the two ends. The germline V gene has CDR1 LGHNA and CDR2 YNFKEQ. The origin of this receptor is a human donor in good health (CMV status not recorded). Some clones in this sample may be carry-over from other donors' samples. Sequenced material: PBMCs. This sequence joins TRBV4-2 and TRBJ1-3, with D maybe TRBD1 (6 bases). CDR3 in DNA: TGTGCCAGCAGCCGGGATGTCGCGGGACAACCTTCTGGAAACACCATATATTTT. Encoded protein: CASSRDVAGQPSGNTIYF.